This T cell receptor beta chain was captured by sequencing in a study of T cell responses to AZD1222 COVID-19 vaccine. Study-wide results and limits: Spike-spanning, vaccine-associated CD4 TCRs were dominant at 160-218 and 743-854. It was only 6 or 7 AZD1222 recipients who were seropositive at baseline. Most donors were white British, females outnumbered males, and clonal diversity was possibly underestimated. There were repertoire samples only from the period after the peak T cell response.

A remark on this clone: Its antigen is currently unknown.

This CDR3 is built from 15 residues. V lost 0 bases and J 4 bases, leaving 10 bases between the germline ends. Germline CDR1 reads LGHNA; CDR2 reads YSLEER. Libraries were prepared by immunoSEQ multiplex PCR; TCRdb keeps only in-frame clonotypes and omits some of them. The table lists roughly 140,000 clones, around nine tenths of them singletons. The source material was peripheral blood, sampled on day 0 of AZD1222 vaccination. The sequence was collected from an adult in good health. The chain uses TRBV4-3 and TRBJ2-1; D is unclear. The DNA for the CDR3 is TGCGCCAGCAGCCAAGATCGCAGCCCGTACAATGAGCAGTTCTTC. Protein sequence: CASSQDRSPYNEQFF.